These 18 T cell receptor beta chains were all obtained from the same sample, sequenced in a study of beta chain features in type 1 diabetes. Study-wide findings and caveats: Shorter TCRB CDR3s, moderately but significantly so, were found in Type 1 diabetes patients in all four CD4+ subsets.

Every isolated RNA sample was fully reverse transcribed, so sequencing captured expressed TCRB transcripts. Generated by immunoSEQ multiplex PCR, the TCRdb table keeps only in-frame clones and is missing some. The sample has about 150,000 clones; 6.5% to 8.5% are singletons. Antigens of these TCRs are unknown. The sequencing sample was made of central memory CD4+ T cells from blood. These receptor sequences come from a man between 18 and 35 years old with type 1 diabetes.

This clone was counted between two and nine times. The CDR3 nucleotides are TGTGCCAGCAGCTTAAGGGGGAGAGGGGATTATAATTCACCCCTCCACTTT. Protein product: CASSLRGRGDYNSPLHF. This chain links TRBV7-2 with TRBJ1-6; the D gene is possibly TRBD1 (6 bases). Trimming shortened V by 2 bases and J by 4 bases, and 15 bases separated the two germline ends. Germline V gene data show CDR1 as SGHTA and CDR2 as FQGNSA. This CDR3 contains 17 residues.

The gene calls are TRBV5-1 and TRBJ2-5; D remains unclear. The CDR3 extends over 13 amino acids. Deletions cut 5 bases from V and 5 bases from J, with 13 bases between. Germline loops: CDR1 SGHRS, CDR2 YFSETQ. CDR3 coding DNA: TGCGCCAGCAGAAGACAACCTGGGGAGACCCAGTACTTC. It is translated as CASRRQPGETQYF.

The V call is TRBV10-3, the J call TRBJ1-5; D remains unclear. The CDR3 is 15 residues long. V was clipped by 3 bases and J by 5 bases, with 14 bases between them. Germline V CDR1 and CDR2: ENHRY, SYGVKD. The CDR3 protein is CAISERLTTDQPQHF. In DNA, the CDR3 is TGTGCCATCAGTGAACGTCTCACTACGGATCAGCCCCAGCATTTT.

The chain couples TRBV7-9 to TRBJ2-7; tentatively, D is TRBD2 (5 bases). Trimming left V 10 bases short and J 2 bases short, with 12 bases between. Per the germline V gene, CDR1 is SEHNR and CDR2 is FQNEAQ (reference sequence). The CDR3 runs to 12 residues. The CDR3 protein is CATKRETYEQYF. The CDR3 nucleotides read TGTGCCACCAAAAGGGAGACCTACGAGCAGTACTTC. Filled out from reference TRBV7-9 and TRBJ2-7, the complete variable domain reads DTGVSQNPRHKITKRGQNVTFRCDPISEHNRLYWYRQTLGQGPEFLTYFQNEAQLEKSRLLSDRFSAERPKGSFSTLEIQRTEQGDSAMYLCATKRETYEQYFGPGTRLTVT.

The chain recombines TRBV6-5 with TRBJ2-7, with 8 bases that match TRBD2. Germline loops: CDR1 MNHEY, CDR2 SVGAGI. V gave up 10 bases and J gave up 1 base; unmatched junction bases: 6. The CDR3 runs 13 residues. The CDR3 loop is CATHTSGSYEQYF. The CDR3 bases are TGTGCCACCCATACTAGCGGTTCCTACGAGCAGTACTTC.

The chain is built from TRBV30 and TRBJ1-4, with D possibly TRBD1 on 6 matching bases. The germline gives CDR1 GTSNPN, CDR2 SVGIG (reference sequence). The CDR3 length is 14 residues. V was clipped by 3 bases and J by 0 bases, with 8 bases between them. The CDR3 DNA reads TGTGCCTGGAGGGCAGGGGCAACTAATGAAAAACTGTTTTTT. This gives the protein CAWRAGATNEKLFF.

V and J are TRBV5-4 and TRBJ1-2; TRBD1 aligns across 8 bases. V shed 4 bases, J shed 6 bases, and the junction held 14 bases outside the gene matches. This CDR3 has 16 residues. Per germline, CDR1 SGHNT and CDR2 YYREEE (reference sequence). The CDR3 sequence is CASSPGPTGGKDGYTF. The CDR3 nucleotides read TGTGCCAGCAGCCCGGGCCCCACAGGGGGTAAGGATGGCTACACCTTC.

This chain connects TRBV7-9 to TRBJ1-2; maybe TRBD1 (6 bases). The CDR3 is made up of 14 amino acids. V was cut by 1 base and J by 1 base, with 7 bases left in between. Looked up from germline, CDR1 is SEHNR and CDR2 is FQNEAQ (reference sequence). DNA of the CDR3: TGTGCCAGCAGCTTAGGACAGGATAACTATGGCTACACCTTC. Translation gives CASSLGQDNYGYTF. The whole variable domain, remainder taken from reference TRBV7-9 and TRBJ1-2, is DTGVSQNPRHKITKRGQNVTFRCDPISEHNRLYWYRQTLGQGPEFLTYFQNEAQLEKSRLLSDRFSAERPKGSFSTLEIQRTEQGDSAMYLCASSLGQDNYGYTFGSGTRLTVV.

This clone has more than one count but fewer than ten. V usage is TRBV7-2 and J usage is TRBJ2-5; unclear D gene. The V end was cut by 5 bases, the J end by 5 bases, with 9 bases between. The CDR3 has 12 amino acids. The V gene's germline CDR1 is SGHTA and CDR2 FQGNSA. The chain's CDR3 is CASSREVETQYF. In DNA form, the CDR3 reads TGTGCCAGCAGCCGCGAGGTGGAGACCCAGTACTTC.

On this clone itself: One junction end does not reproduce the germline sequence, and a read error may be involved. The rearrangement links TRBV5-1 to TRBJ1-2; D is perhaps TRBD1 (6 bases). Germline V CDR1 and CDR2: SGHRS, YFSETQ. CDR3 length: 12 amino acids. The chain's CDR3 is CASSSSRQAPRF. For the CDR3, the DNA is TGCGCCAGCAGCTCGTCGAGACAGGCCCCCCGTTTC.

This clone was picked up a small number of times. The rearrangement links TRBV4-1 to TRBJ2-6; D unclear. V was clipped by 2 bases and J by 1 base, with 12 bases between them. CDR1 and CDR2 (germline): MGHRA, YSYEKL. The CDR3 consists of 17 residues. Here the CDR3 DNA reads TGCGCCAGCAGCCAAAACAACCTGAGGTCTGGGGCCAACGTCCTGACTTTC. Translation: CASSQNNLRSGANVLTF.

This chain connects TRBV28 to TRBJ1-2; 7 bases align to TRBD1. Germline assignment: CDR1 MDHEN and CDR2 SYDVKM. V gave up 5 bases and J gave up 0 bases; unmatched junction bases: 3. The CDR3 covers 14 residues. The CDR3 DNA sequence: TGTGCCAGCAGTCAGGGGGTCACTAACTATGGCTACACCTTC. Translation: CASSQGVTNYGYTF.

This clone was seen a handful of times. This chain links TRBV9 with TRBJ2-5; D possibly corresponds to TRBD2 (5 bases). Germline CDR1 reads SGDLS; CDR2 reads YYNGEE. V was clipped by 3 bases and J by 0 bases, with 15 bases between them. The CDR3 runs 16 residues. The CDR3 here is CASSAAPSPDQETQYF. Written as DNA, the CDR3 is TGTGCCAGCAGCGCTGCCCCTAGCCCCGACCAAGAGACCCAGTACTTC.

This clone was recorded a few times. This chain connects TRBV5-1 to TRBJ2-3; tentatively, D is TRBD1 (5 bases). CDR3 length equals 15 residues. Trimming took off 4 bases at V and 0 bases at J, with 12 bases between the two ends. Germline values: CDR1 SGHRS, CDR2 YFSETQ. CDR3 amino acids: CASSQGSPSTDTQYF. DNA of the CDR3: TGCGCCAGCAGCCAGGGATCCCCTAGCACAGATACGCAGTATTTT.

This clone appeared a few times. The V call is TRBV5-4, the J call TRBJ1-4; possible D gene TRBD1, 6 bases. The germline V and J ends were trimmed by 4 bases and 5 bases, with 9 bases remaining between them. The CDR3 consists of 13 residues. Germline CDR1 is SGHNT and CDR2 is YYREEE (reference sequence). The CDR3 protein is CASSTDRNEKLFF. CDR3 coding DNA: TGTGCCAGCAGCACGGACAGAAATGAAAAACTGTTTTTT.

This chain connects TRBV28 to TRBJ2-3; 10 bases are a match to TRBD1. The CDR3 has 15 amino acids. With V trimmed by 6 bases and J by 2 bases, 5 bases remained unmatched. Germline lookup yields CDR1 MDHEN and CDR2 SYDVKM. CDR3 in amino acids: CASRRDRGSTDTQYF. The CDR3 nucleotides read TGTGCCAGCAGGAGGGACAGGGGCTCCACAGATACGCAGTATTTT.

This clone was picked up a small number of times. V and J are TRBV5-1 and TRBJ2-7; 10 bases map to TRBD2. Losses at the gene ends were 4 bases for V and 4 bases for J; bases not matched to a gene: 8. Germline CDR1 and CDR2: SGHRS and YFSETQ. The CDR3 totals 15 residues. The CDR3 here is CASSAQWTSGYEQYF. The CDR3 DNA follows: TGCGCCAGCAGCGCCCAGTGGACTAGCGGTTACGAGCAGTACTTC.

The genes are TRBV7-9 and TRBJ2-7, with a possible D match to TRBD1 (5 bases). V gave up 5 bases and J gave up 0 bases, with 23 bases separating them. Germline lookup yields CDR1 SEHNR and CDR2 FQNEAQ (reference sequence). The CDR3 runs 18 residues. CDR3 loop: CASSQTRLLQGSSYEQYF. The CDR3 DNA sequence: TGTGCCAGCAGCCAAACCCGCCTTCTGCAGGGAAGCTCCTACGAGCAGTACTTC.